Listed below are T cell receptor beta chains from one sample, sequenced in a study of response to subunit inactivated influenza vaccine. One entry per CDR3 protein results from TCRdb running MiXCR on the RT-PCR reads. The sample lists fewer than 650,000 distinct CDR3 sequences, under 15% occurring once. Sequencing used PBMCs from blood, obtained 40 to 50 days after vaccination. The receptors stem from a man aged 45-65 years who received an inactivated influenza vaccine. Each CDR3 is given with its conserved first and last residue. Fields, in order: D gene, J gene, CDR3 length, V gene, clone size, CDR3 DNA, CDR3 protein. The D gene is left open where the match is weak. Rows may omit the clone size; those that give it use once, few, many or a size class.

-	TRBJ2-7	16	TRBV10-3	-	TGTGCCATCAGTGAGTCGAGCAGGGGACTTTCCTACGAGCAGTACTTC	CAISESSRGLSYEQYF
-	TRBJ2-1	14	TRBV5-1	few	TGCGCCAGCATGGCCACCTCCTCCTACAATGAGCAGTTCTTC	CASMATSSYNEQFF
-	TRBJ2-6	15	TRBV2	few	TGTGCCAGCCGTACTGACCTTGGGGGGGCCAACGTCCTGACTTTC	CASRTDLGGANVLTF
-	TRBJ2-2	13	TRBV5-1	many	TGCGCCAGCAGCTTGCGGCAGCCCGGGGAGCTGTTTTTT	CASSLRQPGELFF
-	TRBJ2-1	11	TRBV7-9	few	TGTGCCAGCACCTTAGGGCATGAGCAGTTCTTC	CASTLGHEQFF
-	TRBJ2-7	15	TRBV12-3/TRBV12-4	once	TGTGCCATCAGTTTAAGGGGGCAGGGGGGACTCGAGCAGTACTTC	CAISLRGQGGLEQYF
-	TRBJ2-3	15	TRBV6-1	-	TGTGCCAGCAGCTTGCTGGGGCGGGAAACAGATACGCAGTATTTT	CASSLLGRETDTQYF
TRBD2	TRBJ2-2	14	TRBV11-2	-	TGTGCCAGCAGCTTAGAGGGGGGGGACGGGGAGCTGTTTTTT	CASSLEGGDGELFF
-	TRBJ2-7	13	TRBV29-1	many	TGCAGCGTTAAGGGGCGGGACTCCTACGAGCAGTACTTC	CSVKGRDSYEQYF
-	TRBJ2-3	13	TRBV4-1	few	TGCGCCAGCAGCCCAGGGGTTGCAGATACGCAGTATTTT	CASSPGVADTQYF
-	TRBJ1-6	19	TRBV16	-	TGTGCCAGCAGTCAACGGGAGAGGGGGAAGGGCTCCTATAATTCACCCCTCCACTTT	CASSQRERGKGSYNSPLHF
-	TRBJ2-7	15	TRBV7-2	few	TGTGCCAGCAGCTTATTGTATAGCGTCTCCTACGAGCAGTACTTC	CASSLLYSVSYEQYF
-	TRBJ2-1	13	TRBV7-9	-	TGTGCCAGCAGCTTAAACGGTATGAGAGAGCAGTTCTTC	CASSLNGMREQFF
-	TRBJ1-1	14	TRBV4-3	many	TGCGCCAGCAGCCACAGTACCATGAACACTGAAGCTTTCTTT	CASSHSTMNTEAFF
-	TRBJ1-6	14	TRBV27	-	TGTGCCAGCAGTTTTTTACAGTCCTATTCACCCCTCCACTTT	CASSFLQSYSPLHF
-	TRBJ2-7	14	TRBV29-1	few	TGCAGCGTTGGCTACAGCGCATTGTACTACGAGCAGTACTTC	CSVGYSALYYEQYF
TRBD2	TRBJ2-3	17	TRBV29-1	-	TGCAGCGTTGTTAAGCGGGGGGGCCAAGTTGCTACAGATACGCAGTATTTT	CSVVKRGGQVATDTQYF
-	TRBJ1-2	17	TRBV6-4	-	TGTGCCAGCAGTCGCTCAAGAAGGGCCAGGGGACTGGATGGCTACACCTTC	CASSRSRRARGLDGYTF
TRBD1	TRBJ2-7	13	TRBV5-1	few	TGCGCCAGCAGCATACCGGGACAGGACGAGCAGTACTTC	CASSIPGQDEQYF
TRBD2	TRBJ2-7	17	TRBV6-2/TRBV6-3	-	TGTGCCAGCAGTTACCTCCTAGCGGGAGTACGTTCCTACGAGCAGTACTTC	CASSYLLAGVRSYEQYF
TRBD2	TRBJ2-7	14	TRBV27	many	TGTGCCACCGAACCCATAGGGAGGGCCGGGGAGCAGTACTTC	CATEPIGRAGEQYF
TRBD2	TRBJ2-1	17	TRBV19	few	TGTGCCAGTAGTATAAGGCTAGCGGGAGGTCTATACAATGAGCAGTTCTTC	CASSIRLAGGLYNEQFF
TRBD1	TRBJ1-2	15	TRBV20-1	-	TGCAGTGCTAGTACCCCAGGACAGGGTCGGAATGGCTACACCTTC	CSASTPGQGRNGYTF
TRBD2	TRBJ2-1	16	TRBV20-1	-	TGCAGTGCTTCGGAAAGCGGGGGGGCCTCCTACAATGAGCAGTTCTTC	CSASESGGASYNEQFF
TRBD2	TRBJ2-3	16	TRBV7-6	many	TGTGCCAGCAGCCCGTTACTAGCGGGATCCACAGATACGCAGTATTTT	CASSPLLAGSTDTQYF
TRBD2	TRBJ2-1	16	TRBV25-1	few	TGTGCCAGCAGTGGCTTGACTAGCGCAATCGAAAATGAGCAGTTCTTC	CASSGLTSAIENEQFF
-	TRBJ2-3	12	TRBV6-1	few	TGTGCCAGCAGTGCGAGTAGAGATACGCAGTATTTT	CASSASRDTQYF
-	TRBJ2-6	18	TRBV28	few	TGTGCCAGCAGTTTATCTTGGGGGCGAAGCTCTGGGGCCAACGTCCTGACTTTC	CASSLSWGRSSGANVLTF